Listed here is a single T cell receptor beta chain. Its matching antigen is unknown. The CDR3 length is 14 residues. Germline values: CDR1 SGHVS, CDR2 FQNEAQ. Trimming cost V 5 bases and J 4 bases; bases outside gene matches: 7. The source of the sample is a study of cytomegalovirus exposure and HLA in healthy donors. Study-wide findings and caveats: Earlier analysis yielded a pattern in which most TCR beta V segments were productive about 87% or about 30% of the time.

Primers for the PCR totalled 60 Vbeta and 13 Jbeta. Repertoires were generated with immunoSEQ multiplex PCR, while TCRdb's copy carries only in-frame clones and drops some. The repertoire holds about 70,000 clones, with less than 65% as singletons. This chain links TRBV7-8 with TRBJ2-7; 8 bases line up with TRBD1. The clonotype originates from a man aged 25-45 years in good health and CMV-seronegative. The sample comprised PBMCs. DNA of the CDR3: TGTGCCAGCAGCATAGGACAGGGTGTATACGAGCAGTACTTC. This encodes CASSIGQGVYEQYF. The variable domain in full, with the rest retrieved from reference TRBV7-8 and TRBJ2-7, is GAGVSQSPRYKVAKRGQDVALRCDPISGHVSLFWYQQALGQGPEFLTYFQNEAQLDKSGLPSDRFFAERPEGSVSTLKIQRTQQEDSAVYLCASSIGQGVYEQYFGPGTRLTVT.